These T cell receptor beta chains were read from a single sample in a study of cytotoxic CD8 clonotypes in ibrutinib-treated CLL. Clones were read by immunoSEQ multiplex PCR, and TCRdb kept only the in-frame ones, dropping some. The profile covers 300,000 to 350,000 clones, with around four fifths appearing a single time and 6.7% taken by the ten largest. This material consisted of PBMCs, taken before ibrutinib treatment. The receptor source for this set is a human donor with chronic lymphocytic leukemia. The CDR3 runs from the conserved cysteine through the conserved F or W. A D gene is named only where the DNA matches it firmly. Clone size is stated in some rows and not others, as once, few, many or a class when expanded.

d_gene	abundance	j_gene	v_gene	CDR3aa	CDR3nt
.	.	TRBJ2-7	TRBV5-1	CASSLEGTPFYEQYF	TGCGCCAGCAGCTTGGAGGGGACCCCGTTCTACGAGCAGTACTTC
TRBD2	.	TRBJ2-1	TRBV29-1	CSVGTSGRNWNEQFF	TGCAGCGTCGGGACTAGCGGGAGAAACTGGAATGAGCAGTTCTTC
.	few	TRBJ1-2	TRBV7-8	CASSFERSYGYTF	TGTGCCAGCAGCTTCGAGCGGAGCTATGGCTACACCTTC
TRBD1	.	TRBJ1-5	TRBV4-1	CASSQGWDRGGQPQHF	TGCGCCAGCAGCCAAGGGTGGGACAGGGGCGGTCAGCCCCAGCATTTT
TRBD2	.	TRBJ2-3	TRBV9	CASSVLAVTDTQYF	TGTGCCAGCAGCGTTCTAGCGGTCACAGATACGCAGTATTTT
TRBD2	.	TRBJ2-3	TRBV11-2	CASSLVGTSGRGTDTQYF	TGTGCCAGCAGCTTAGTGGGGACTAGCGGGAGGGGGACAGATACGCAGTATTTT
.	.	TRBJ1-4	TRBV28	CASSNRKSATNEKLFF	TGTGCCAGCAGCAACCGGAAGAGTGCAACTAATGAAAAACTGTTTTTT
TRBD2	.	TRBJ2-7	TRBV9	CASSVGLAGAYEQYF	TGTGCCAGCAGCGTAGGGCTAGCGGGAGCCTACGAGCAGTACTTC
TRBD1	.	TRBJ1-1	TRBV27	CASSSWDSTEAFF	TGTGCCAGCAGTTCTTGGGACAGCACTGAAGCTTTCTTT
.	.	TRBJ1-2	TRBV30	CAWSLDSNYGYTF	TGTGCCTGGAGTCTTGACAGTAACTATGGCTACACCTTC
.	once	TRBJ2-7	TRBV2	CASTSGVPYEQYF	TGTGCCAGCACTTCAGGGGTCCCCTACGAGCAGTACTTC
TRBD2	.	TRBJ2-7	TRBV5-1	CASSSGLAGSYEQYF	TGCGCCAGCAGCTCGGGACTAGCGGGATCCTACGAGCAGTACTTC
.	.	TRBJ2-7	TRBV10-3	CAISVGRDYEQYF	TGTGCCATCAGTGTTGGCAGGGACTACGAGCAGTACTTC
.	.	TRBJ2-7	TRBV9	CASSVSGVAYEQYF	TGTGCCAGCAGCGTAAGTGGTGTTGCCTACGAGCAGTACTTC
TRBD2	.	TRBJ2-1	TRBV27	CASSPLLSGRDYNEQFF	TGTGCCAGCAGTCCGCTCCTGAGCGGGAGGGACTACAATGAGCAGTTCTTC
TRBD2	.	TRBJ2-2	TRBV19	CASSTGLAGVTNTGELFF	TGTGCCAGTAGTACAGGACTAGCGGGAGTGACGAACACCGGGGAGCTGTTTTTT
.	.	TRBJ2-7	TRBV4-3	CASSQSMGYEQYF	TGCGCCAGCAGCCAATCGATGGGCTACGAGCAGTACTTC
.	.	TRBJ2-7	TRBV19	CASSILPQGGVAYEQYF	TGTGCCAGTAGTATACTCCCCCAGGGAGGTGTTGCCTACGAGCAGTACTTC
.	.	TRBJ2-7	TRBV6-1	CASSVLAPSVYYEQYF	TGTGCCAGCAGTGTTTTAGCTCCTAGCGTGTACTACGAGCAGTACTTC
.	.	TRBJ2-1	TRBV11-2	CARMRGSYNEQFF	TGTGCCAGGATGAGGGGGTCCTACAATGAGCAGTTCTTC
.	.	TRBJ2-7	TRBV11-2	CASSPGPGALSYEQYF	TGTGCCAGCAGCCCGGGTCCGGGAGCATTGTCCTACGAGCAGTACTTC
.	.	TRBJ2-5	TRBV7-2	CASTDPWRHQETQYF	TGTGCCAGCACCGACCCTTGGAGACACCAAGAGACCCAGTACTTC
TRBD1	once	TRBJ2-3	TRBV18	CASSPGTGEPDTQYF	TGTGCCAGCTCACCAGGGACAGGGGAACCAGATACGCAGTATTTT
TRBD1	.	TRBJ2-7	TRBV14	CASSQDQRQGIYEQYF	TGTGCCAGCAGCCAAGATCAGAGACAGGGGATCTACGAGCAGTACTTC
TRBD1	.	TRBJ1-2	TRBV5-1	CASSFETGRYYGYTF	TGCGCCAGCAGCTTCGAGACAGGGCGATACTATGGCTACACCTTC
.	few	TRBJ2-3	TRBV9	CASSRIALGTDTQYF	TGTGCCAGCAGCAGAATCGCGCTCGGGACAGATACGCAGTATTTT
TRBD2	.	TRBJ2-7	TRBV6-1	CATNLAGGSYEQYF	TGTGCCACTAATTTAGCGGGAGGGTCCTACGAGCAGTACTTC
TRBD2	once	TRBJ2-7	TRBV5-8	CASSLAGPYEQYF	TGTGCCAGCAGCTTAGCGGGACCCTACGAGCAGTACTTC
TRBD2	.	TRBJ2-5	TRBV15	CATSRGLALQETQYF	TGTGCCACCAGCAGAGGACTAGCCCTCCAAGAGACCCAGTACTTC
TRBD2	.	TRBJ2-1	TRBV2	CASSEWREGRNNEQFF	TGTGCCAGCAGTGAATGGCGGGAGGGACGGAACAATGAGCAGTTCTTC
.	.	TRBJ1-3	TRBV7-9	CASSPERNTIYF	TGTGCCAGCAGCCCAGAAAGAAACACCATATATTTT
.	.	TRBJ2-3	TRBV5-5	CASSLPPGHTDTQYF	TGTGCCAGCAGCCTCCCCCCCGGCCACACAGATACGCAGTATTTT
.	.	TRBJ2-1	TRBV9	CASSVGYSSYNEQFF	TGTGCCAGCAGCGTAGGTTACAGCTCCTACAATGAGCAGTTCTTC
TRBD2	.	TRBJ2-3	TRBV11-3	CASSSASSGSIQYF	TGTGCCAGCAGCTCCGCTTCTAGCGGGAGTATTCAGTATTTT
.	.	TRBJ2-7	TRBV30	CAWSVLYEQYF	TGTGCCTGGAGTGTACTCTACGAGCAGTACTTC
.	.	TRBJ2-5	TRBV27	CASSPPRGETQYF	TGTGCCAGCAGTCCCCCGAGAGGGGAGACCCAGTACTTC
.	.	TRBJ2-3	TRBV13	CASSTTGTSSDTQYF	TGTGCCAGCAGCACAACCGGGACGTCGTCAGATACGCAGTATTTT
TRBD2	.	TRBJ2-3	TRBV4-2	CASSVVAGSGGDTQYF	TGTGCCAGCAGTGTAGTAGCGGGGTCAGGAGGAGATACGCAGTATTTT
.	.	TRBJ2-6	TRBV29-1	CSVVSLALTGANVLTF	TGCAGCGTTGTGAGTCTGGCCTTGACCGGGGCCAACGTCCTGACTTTC
TRBD1	.	TRBJ1-5	TRBV4-1	CASSPRQGYSNQPQHF	TGCGCCAGCAGCCCGAGACAGGGTTATAGCAATCAGCCCCAGCATTTT
TRBD1	.	TRBJ1-1	TRBV30	CAWSDRGNTEAFF	TGTGCCTGGAGTGACAGGGGGAACACTGAAGCTTTCTTT
.	.	TRBJ2-3	TRBV4-3	CASSQRDRSTDTQYF	TGCGCCAGCAGCCAGAGGGACCGAAGCACAGATACGCAGTATTTT
.	.	TRBJ2-3	TRBV30	CAWSPIGTDTQYF	TGTGCCTGGAGTCCAATTGGCACAGATACGCAGTATTTT
.	.	TRBJ1-2	TRBV29-1	CSVVWGGWVGYTF	TGCAGCGTTGTTTGGGGAGGATGGGTTGGCTACACCTTC
TRBD1	few	TRBJ2-7	TRBV2	CASSVTGVWEQYF	TGTGCCAGCAGTGTCACAGGGGTTTGGGAGCAGTACTTC
.	.	TRBJ2-7	TRBV12-2	CASRPWNGTGSYEQYF	TGTGCAAGTCGCCCCTGGAACGGGACAGGGAGCTACGAGCAGTACTTC
.	once	TRBJ1-3	TRBV5-1	CASSRTVRSSGNTIYF	TGCGCCAGCAGCCGGACAGTACGGAGCTCTGGAAACACCATATATTTT
TRBD1	once	TRBJ2-7	TRBV2	CARPPGQGSYEQYF	TGTGCCAGGCCCCCGGGACAGGGTTCCTACGAGCAGTACTTC
.	.	TRBJ2-3	TRBV11-2	CASSLRATASTDTQYF	TGTGCCAGCAGCTTAAGAGCAACCGCTAGCACAGATACGCAGTATTTT
TRBD1	.	TRBJ1-1	TRBV6-5	CASSYSRQGASEAFF	TGTGCCAGCAGTTACTCGAGACAGGGGGCTTCTGAAGCTTTCTTT
.	.	TRBJ2-5	TRBV30	CAWSVVLAGYQETQYF	TGTGCCTGGAGTGTGGTCCTCGCCGGTTATCAAGAGACCCAGTACTTC